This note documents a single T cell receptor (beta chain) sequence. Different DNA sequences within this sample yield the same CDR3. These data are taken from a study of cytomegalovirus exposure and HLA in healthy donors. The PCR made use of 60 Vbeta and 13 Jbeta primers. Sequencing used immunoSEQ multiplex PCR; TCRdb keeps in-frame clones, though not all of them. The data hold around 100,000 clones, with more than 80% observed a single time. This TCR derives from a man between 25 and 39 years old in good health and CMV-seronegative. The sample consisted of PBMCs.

CDR3 loop: CASSSRGETQYF. CDR3 sequence (DNA): TGCGCCAGCAGCTCCCGGGGGGAGACCCAGTACTTC. The chain joins TRBV5-1 to TRBJ2-5, with D perhaps TRBD2 (6 bases). Trimming removed 3 bases from V and 5 bases from J, with 8 bases in between. Per germline, CDR1 SGHRS and CDR2 YFSETQ. The CDR3 contains 12 residues.